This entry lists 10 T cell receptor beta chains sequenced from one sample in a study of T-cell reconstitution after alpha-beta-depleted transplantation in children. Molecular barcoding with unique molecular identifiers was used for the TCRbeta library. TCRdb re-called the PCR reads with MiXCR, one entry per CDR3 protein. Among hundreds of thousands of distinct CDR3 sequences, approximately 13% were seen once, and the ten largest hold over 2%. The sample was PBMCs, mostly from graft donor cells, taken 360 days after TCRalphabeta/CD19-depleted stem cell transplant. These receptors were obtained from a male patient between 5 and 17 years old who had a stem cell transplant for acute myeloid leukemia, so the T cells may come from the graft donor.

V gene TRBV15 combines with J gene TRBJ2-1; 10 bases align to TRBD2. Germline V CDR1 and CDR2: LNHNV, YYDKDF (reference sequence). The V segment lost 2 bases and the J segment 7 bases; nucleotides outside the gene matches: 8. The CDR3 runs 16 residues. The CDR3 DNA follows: TGTGCCACCAGCAGACCCGGGACTAGCGTACAGAATGAGCAGTTCTTC. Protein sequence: CATSRPGTSVQNEQFF.

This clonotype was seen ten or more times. CDR3 nucleotide sequence: TGTGCCAGCAGTGAAACAGGGTACAATGAGCAGTTCTTC. Translating gives CASSETGYNEQFF. J is TRBJ2-1 and V is TRBV2, with TRBD1 as a possible D gene (6 bases). This CDR3 comprises 13 residues. The ends were cut back, 2 bases at V and 4 bases at J, with 6 bases in the middle. CDR1 SNHLY and CDR2 FYNNEI come from the germline V gene.

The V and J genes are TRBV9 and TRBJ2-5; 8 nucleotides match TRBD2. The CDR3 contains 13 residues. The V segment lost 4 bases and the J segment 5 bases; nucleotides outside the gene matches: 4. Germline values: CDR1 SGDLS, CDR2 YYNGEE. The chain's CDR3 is CASSHSGDETQYF. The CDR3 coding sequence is TGTGCCAGCAGCCATAGCGGGGATGAGACCCAGTACTTC.

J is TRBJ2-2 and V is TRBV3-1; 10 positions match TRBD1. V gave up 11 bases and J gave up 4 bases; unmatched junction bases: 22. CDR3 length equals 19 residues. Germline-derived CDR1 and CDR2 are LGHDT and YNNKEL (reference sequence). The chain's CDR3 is CAFSLNDRGHVSGTGELFF. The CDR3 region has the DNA TGTGCCTTCTCTCTAAACGACAGGGGGCACGTTTCGGGCACCGGGGAGCTGTTTTTT. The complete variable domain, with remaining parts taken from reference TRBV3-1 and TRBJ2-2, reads DTAVSQTPKYLVTQMGNDKSIKCEQNLGHDTMYWYKQDSKKFLKIMFSYNNKELIINETVPNRFSPKSPDKAHLNLHINSLELGDSAVYFCAFSLNDRGHVSGTGELFFGEGSRLTVL.

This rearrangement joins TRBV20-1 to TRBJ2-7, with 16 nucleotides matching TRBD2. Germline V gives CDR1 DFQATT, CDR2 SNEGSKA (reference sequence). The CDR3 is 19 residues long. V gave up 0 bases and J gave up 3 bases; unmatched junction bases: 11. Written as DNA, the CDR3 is TGCAGTGCTAGAGAACTACCGGGACTAGCGGGAGGGTTGATCTACGAGCAGTACTTC. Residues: CSARELPGLAGGLIYEQYF.

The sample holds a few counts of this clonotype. The DNA for the CDR3 is TGCAGCGCCCCTTTCCCTAGGGGGGGCGGGGAGCTGTTTTTT. Amino acids: CSAPFPRGGGELFF. This chain joins TRBV29-1 and TRBJ2-2; possibly TRBD2 for D (7 bases). Per germline, CDR1 SQVTM and CDR2 ANQGSEA. CDR3 length: 14 amino acids. The ends were cut back, 7 bases at V and 7 bases at J, with 19 bases in the middle.

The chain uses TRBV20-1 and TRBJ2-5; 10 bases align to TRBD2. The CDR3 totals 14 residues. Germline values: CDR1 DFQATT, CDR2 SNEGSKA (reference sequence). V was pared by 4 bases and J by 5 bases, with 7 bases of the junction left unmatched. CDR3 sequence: CSATQREGWETQYF. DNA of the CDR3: TGCAGTGCTACCCAGCGGGAGGGCTGGGAGACCCAGTACTTC.

The CDR3 here is CAISNRANTGELFF. CDR3 coding DNA: TGTGCCATCAGTAACAGAGCGAACACCGGGGAGCTGTTTTTT. The rearrangement links TRBV10-3 to TRBJ2-2; D gene ambiguous. The CDR3 runs 14 residues. The germline gives CDR1 ENHRY, CDR2 SYGVKD. V lost 5 bases and J 0 bases, leaving 7 bases between the germline ends.

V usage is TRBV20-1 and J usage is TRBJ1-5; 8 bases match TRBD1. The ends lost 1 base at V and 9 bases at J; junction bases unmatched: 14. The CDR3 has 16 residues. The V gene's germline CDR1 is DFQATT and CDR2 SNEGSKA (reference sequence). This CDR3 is CSARGGGTGSSGPQHF. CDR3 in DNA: TGCAGTGCTAGAGGCGGGGGGACAGGCTCCTCGGGGCCCCAGCATTTT.

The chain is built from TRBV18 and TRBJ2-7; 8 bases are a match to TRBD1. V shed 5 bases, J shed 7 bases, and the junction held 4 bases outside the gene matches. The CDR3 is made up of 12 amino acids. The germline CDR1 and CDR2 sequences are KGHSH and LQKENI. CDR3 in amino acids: CASSGQGWEQYF. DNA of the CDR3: TGTGCCAGCTCAGGACAGGGATGGGAGCAGTACTTC. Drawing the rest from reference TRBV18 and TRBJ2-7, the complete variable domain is NAGVMQNPRHLVRRRGQEARLRCSPMKGHSHVYWYRQLPEEGLKFMVYLQKENIIDESGMPKERFSAEFPKEGPSILRIQQVVRGDSAAYFCASSGQGWEQYFGPGTRLTVT.